The rows below give T cell receptor beta chains drawn from one sample of a study of cytomegalovirus exposure and HLA in healthy donors. Profiled with immunoSEQ multiplex PCR; TCRdb holds only in-frame clones, not every one. The table lists 130,000 or so clones, about 61% of them singletons. Source material: PBMCs. These receptors came from a woman aged 40 to 50 in good health and CMV-seronegative. The CDR3 runs from the conserved cysteine through the conserved F or W.

v_gene	j_gene	CDR3aa
TRBV18	TRBJ2-7	CASSPNRASEQYF
TRBV25-1	TRBJ2-1	CASSGDRGNEQFF
TRBV30	TRBJ1-5	CAWSRDKNQPQHF
TRBV7-2	TRBJ1-2	CASSSIPDRSYGYTF
TRBV7-9	TRBJ1-6	CASSPGTDSPPLHF
TRBV7-2	TRBJ1-2	CASSSWGSGGAYGGYTF
TRBV5-1	TRBJ2-2	CASSSDRAGELFF
TRBV4-1	TRBJ2-3	CASSQGGDTQYF
TRBV7-2	TRBJ1-2	CASSLPGGLRGYTF
TRBV7-9	TRBJ2-2	CASSLASYTGELFF
TRBV7-9	TRBJ1-3	CASSPGDRNSGNTIYF
TRBV18	TRBJ2-7	CASSPVGGDEQYF
TRBV11-2	TRBJ2-1	CASSLTGTAYNEQFF
TRBV19	TRBJ1-1	CASSIGTGDHMNTEAFF
TRBV12-5	TRBJ2-7	CASGLDDKWADSYEQYF
TRBV30	TRBJ1-2	CASRFRGRNYGYTF
TRBV18	TRBJ1-1	CASSPPPATDRVTEAFF
TRBV19	TRBJ2-5	CASSIPGGSGETQYF
TRBV7-2	TRBJ2-1	CASRSTGYNEQFF
TRBV28	TRBJ1-2	CASSWDSQDGYTF
TRBV15	TRBJ2-2	CATWDFPSTGELFF
TRBV2	TRBJ2-2	CASSSSGTVVGELFF
TRBV4-1	TRBJ2-7	CASSQVGLAVSYEQYF
TRBV10-3	TRBJ1-2	CAIRGGASYGYTF
TRBV19	TRBJ1-4	CASSTIQTAYNEKLFF
TRBV5-1	TRBJ1-1	CASSLETANTEAFF
TRBV11-2	TRBJ2-7	CASSFQGSDSYEQYF
TRBV6-5	TRBJ1-2	CASSQQGNYGYTF
TRBV29-1	TRBJ1-2	CSVEGQDYGYTF
TRBV19	TRBJ1-5	CASKPYGQSNQPQHF
TRBV6-1	TRBJ1-5	CASSQGFQPQHF
TRBV6-5	TRBJ1-1	CASSYGQATEAFF
TRBV28	TRBJ1-5	CASSLPGSSAGPQHF
TRBV21-1	TRBJ1-1	CASSKVEGRTEAFF
TRBV19	TRBJ1-5	CASSPLSNQPQHF
TRBV6-1	TRBJ1-5	CASSGVAVPYSNQPQHF
TRBV27	TRBJ1-5	CASSHTGPSGNQPQHF
TRBV7-3	TRBJ1-1	CASSPGPLNEAFF
TRBV11-2	TRBJ1-4	CASRSRETGLEKLFF
TRBV27	TRBJ1-3	CASRGTSGNTIYF
TRBV7-2	TRBJ2-7	CASSLGTGLYEQYF
TRBV7-9	TRBJ1-6	CASSEQTGGNSPLHF
TRBV4-3	TRBJ1-1	CASSPTFGVGLLNTEAFF
TRBV7-3	TRBJ2-3	CASSQIWGGTDTQYF
TRBV6-5	TRBJ1-4	CASRRRTNEKLFF
TRBV7-9	TRBJ1-1	CASSVRNTEAFF
TRBV5-1	TRBJ2-7	CASSHGTGGGSSYEQYF
TRBV18	TRBJ2-2	CASSPQGTKNTGELFF